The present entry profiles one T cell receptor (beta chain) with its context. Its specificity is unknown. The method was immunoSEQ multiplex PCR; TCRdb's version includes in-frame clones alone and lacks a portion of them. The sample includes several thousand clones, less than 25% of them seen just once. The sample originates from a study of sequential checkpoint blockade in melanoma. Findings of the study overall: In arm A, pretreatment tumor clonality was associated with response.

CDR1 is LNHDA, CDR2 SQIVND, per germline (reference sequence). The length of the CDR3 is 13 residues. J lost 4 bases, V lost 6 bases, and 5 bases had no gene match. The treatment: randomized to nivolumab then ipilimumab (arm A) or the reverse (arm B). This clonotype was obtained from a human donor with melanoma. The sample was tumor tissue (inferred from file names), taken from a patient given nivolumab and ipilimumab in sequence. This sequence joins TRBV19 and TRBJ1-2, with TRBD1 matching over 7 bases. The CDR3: CASRQGQSYGYTF. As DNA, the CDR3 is TGTGCCAGTAGACAGGGGCAAAGCTATGGCTACACCTTC.